A single sample is the source of the 32 T cell receptor beta chains below, sequenced in a study of T cells in Graves' hyperthyroidism and ophthalmopathy. Regions amplified from RNA transcripts were the TCR beta CDR3 regions. The HTBI primer set was used in a first-round RT-PCR of the TCR CDR3. TCRdb re-called the multiplex PCR reads with MiXCR, one entry per CDR3 protein. Found here are under 250,000 distinct CDR3 sequences, 15% to 20% of them singletons; the top ten hold 50%. The specimen sequenced was blood. The source is a man over 45 with Graves' hyperthyroidism.

This clonotype came up many times. This chain uses TRBV9 with TRBJ1-3, with 7 bases lining up with TRBD1. This CDR3 region has 17 residues. Germline values: CDR1 SGDLS, CDR2 YYNGEE. V lost 0 bases, J lost 2 bases, and 8 bases stayed unmatched. The CDR3 region has the DNA TGTGCCAGCAGCGTAGACGGGACAGCGCTAGCTGGAAACACCATATATTTT. Encoded protein: CASSVDGTALAGNTIYF.

The genes are TRBV19 and TRBJ1-5; D uncertain. Germline values: CDR1 LNHDA, CDR2 SQIVND (reference sequence). The CDR3 extends over 15 amino acids. Trimming stripped 8 bases from V and 0 bases from J, with 14 bases between. The CDR3 DNA reads TGTGCCAGTCACGAAAGACGCCATAGCAATCAGCCCCAGCATTTT. Its translation: CASHERRHSNQPQHF.

This clonotype was seen many times. CDR3 loop: CASSQGTGGFRNIQYF. The CDR3 DNA follows: TGTGCCAGCAGCCAGGGGACAGGGGGATTTCGAAACATTCAGTACTTC. The genes are TRBV3-1 and TRBJ2-4, with 11 bases aligning to TRBD1. CDR1 is LGHDT and CDR2 is YNNKEL in the germline V gene (reference sequence). J lost 6 bases, V lost 3 bases, and 7 bases had no gene match. The CDR3 has 16 residues.

V usage is TRBV6-1 and J usage is TRBJ2-2; 10 bases line up with TRBD1. The CDR3 spans 15 residues. Per germline, CDR1 MNHNS and CDR2 SASEGT. V shed 6 bases, J shed 3 bases, and the junction held 4 bases outside the gene matches. As DNA, the CDR3 is TGTGCCAGCAGGAGGACAGGGGGTGACACCGGGGAGCTGTTTTTT. Translation: CASRRTGGDTGELFF.

This clonotype has a handful of counts. The chain carries TRBV7-8 and TRBJ1-5; 9 positions agree with TRBD1. The junction had 3 bases not matched to a gene; V was cut back by 2 bases and J by 7 bases. Per germline, CDR1 SGHVS and CDR2 FQNEAQ. This CDR3 is 14 amino acids long. The CDR3 protein is CASSLRTGDQPQHF. The DNA of the CDR3 is TGTGCCAGCAGCTTACGGACAGGGGACCAGCCCCAGCATTTT.

J is TRBJ2-7 and V is TRBV7-6; TRBD1 agrees at 8 bases. Germline V gives CDR1 SGHVS, CDR2 FNYEAQ. V was clipped by 4 bases and J by 4 bases; unmatched bases: 6. The CDR3 sequence is 14 residues long. CDR3 DNA sequence: TGTGCCAGCAGCTCCGCGGACAGGGCTTACGAGCAGTACTTC. Residues: CASSSADRAYEQYF.

The gene calls are TRBV5-8 and TRBJ2-1; maybe TRBD2 (5 bases). Germline V gives CDR1 SGHTS, CDR2 YDEGEE. Trimming stripped 0 bases from V and 8 bases from J, with 6 bases between. This CDR3 has 12 amino acids. The CDR3 loop is CASSLDSDEQFF. The DNA of the CDR3 is TGTGCCAGCAGCTTGGATAGCGATGAGCAGTTCTTC.

The chain couples TRBV6-5 to TRBJ2-3, with 8 bases lining up with TRBD2. The CDR3 is 15 residues long. CDR1 is MNHEY, CDR2 SVGAGI, per germline. V lost 2 bases and J lost 4; bases outside the gene matches: 5. The CDR3 DNA sequence: TGTGCCAGCAGTTACAACCGGGGGGGCCCAGATACGCAGTATTTT. Residues: CASSYNRGGPDTQYF.

There are many counts of this clonotype. This chain links TRBV11-2 with TRBJ2-7; TRBD2 aligns across 12 bases. Germline-derived CDR1 and CDR2 are SGHAT and FQNNGV. Unmatched junction bases numbered 1, after V lost 4 bases and J lost 3 bases. The CDR3 sequence is 14 residues long. DNA of the CDR3: TGTGCCAGCAGCTCACTAGCGGGAGGCTACGAGCAGTACTTC. Its translation: CASSSLAGGYEQYF.

This clonotype was found many times. The chain employs TRBV7-8 and TRBJ2-5; 10 nucleotides align to TRBD2. This CDR3 is 15 amino acids long. V dropped 3 bases and J dropped 7; count of bases not matched to a gene: 8. CDR1 and CDR2 (germline): SGHVS, FQNEAQ. The CDR3 spells CASSFLRLAGGTQYF. CDR3 DNA: TGTGCCAGCAGCTTTCTCCGATTAGCGGGAGGGACCCAGTACTTC.

This clonotype was counted between two and nine times. The V gene is TRBV9, the J gene TRBJ1-1; 8 nucleotides line up with TRBD1. This CDR3 is built from 14 residues. Looked up from germline, CDR1 is SGDLS and CDR2 is YYNGEE. Trimming took 0 bases from V and 4 from J; bases not matched to a gene: 2. The CDR3 nucleotides are TGTGCCAGCAGCGTAGGACAGGGGACCACTGAAGCTTTCTTT. This translates into CASSVGQGTTEAFF.

This clonotype has a count of ten or more. V gene TRBV20-1 combines with J gene TRBJ2-7; perhaps TRBD2 as D (6 bases). CDR3 length: 14 residues. V shed 6 bases and J shed 0 bases, with 15 bases lying between them. Looked up from germline, CDR1 is DFQATT and CDR2 is SNEGSKA (reference sequence). CDR3 in amino acids: CSAHLFGSSYEQYF. The CDR3 DNA is TGCAGTGCCCACCTCTTCGGGAGCTCCTACGAGCAGTACTTC.

This clonotype was picked up many times. The gene calls are TRBV5-8 and TRBJ1-5; perhaps TRBD1 as D (5 bases). Per germline, CDR1 SGHTS and CDR2 YDEGEE. The CDR3 contains 14 residues. V was clipped by 1 base and J by 6 bases, with 11 bases between them. CDR3 nucleotide sequence: TGTGCCAGCAGCTTGAATCAGGGCACTCAGCCCCAGCATTTT. Its protein is CASSLNQGTQPQHF.

There are many counts of this clonotype. The chain carries TRBV2 and TRBJ1-5; no clear D. Trimming pared 1 base from V and 5 bases from J, leaving 9 bases between. The CDR3 runs 14 residues. Germline lookup yields CDR1 SNHLY and CDR2 FYNNEI. As DNA, the CDR3 is TGTGCCAGCAGTGAAGTGGAGGAGTATCAGCCCCAGCATTTT. Its translation is CASSEVEEYQPQHF.

J is TRBJ1-1 and V is TRBV11-3, with 8 bases fitting TRBD1. The V segment lost 0 bases and the J segment 10 bases; nucleotides outside the gene matches: 16. The CDR3 has 17 amino acids. Per the germline V gene, CDR1 is SGHNT and CDR2 is YENEEA. The DNA of the CDR3 is TGTGCCAGCAGCTTAGATCGTTTGGGACAGGTCCGGATGGGAGCTTTCTTT. Protein sequence: CASSLDRLGQVRMGAFF.

This clonotype was recorded at least ten times. This chain links TRBV18 with TRBJ1-5; 7 bases map to TRBD1. Germline V lookup: CDR1 KGHSH, CDR2 LQKENI. The ends lost 5 bases at V and 1 base at J; junction bases unmatched: 8. The CDR3 is 16 amino acids. CDR3 bases: TGTGCCAGCTCATTTACAGGGGTGGGGAGCAATCAGCCCCAGCATTTT. It yields the protein CASSFTGVGSNQPQHF.

The table lists this clonotype with many counts. The chain is built from TRBV7-3 and TRBJ2-1, with D perhaps TRBD1 (6 bases). The CDR3 sequence is 13 residues long. Germline CDR1 reads SGHTA; CDR2 reads FQGTGA. Trimming took off 4 bases at V and 5 bases at J, with 9 bases between the two ends. The CDR3 here is CASSSTGHNEQFF. CDR3 nucleotide sequence: TGTGCCAGCAGCTCAACAGGGCACAATGAGCAGTTCTTC.

The table lists this clonotype with many counts. The chain employs TRBV28 and TRBJ1-3; D possibly corresponds to TRBD1 (5 bases). Trimming removed 3 bases from V and 0 bases from J, with 9 bases in between. Germline loops: CDR1 MDHEN, CDR2 SYDVKM. The CDR3 contains 15 residues. CDR3 coding DNA: TGTGCCAGCAGTTTGTTTGGGACCTCTGGAAACACCATATATTTT. Its translation is CASSLFGTSGNTIYF.

The chain recombines TRBV14 with TRBJ2-1; weak D call: TRBD2 (5 bases). Trimming left V 2 bases short and J 6 bases short, with 20 bases between. The germline gives CDR1 SGHDN, CDR2 FVKESK. This CDR3 is 17 amino acids long. The CDR3: CASSQYDGINLGNEQFF. Written as DNA, the CDR3 is TGTGCCAGCAGCCAATATGACGGGATCAACCTTGGCAATGAGCAGTTCTTC.

This clonotype occurred many times. The rearrangement joins TRBV13 to TRBJ2-3; D unclear. Germline values: CDR1 PRHDT, CDR2 FYEKMQ (reference sequence). With 5 bases removed from V and 5 bases from J, the gap between germline ends came to 11 bases. This CDR3 has 13 amino acids. In nucleotides, the CDR3 is TGTGCCAGCAGCGCGGAGTCAAGAGATACGCAGTATTTT. Encoded protein: CASSAESRDTQYF. The whole variable domain, remainder taken from reference TRBV13 and TRBJ2-3, is AAGVIQSPRHLIKEKRETATLKCYPIPRHDTVYWYQQGPGQDPQFLISFYEKMQSDKGSIPDRFSAQQFSDYHSELNMSSLELGDSALYFCASSAESRDTQYFGPGTRLTVL.

This clonotype was detected a few times. The chain is built from TRBV25-1 and TRBJ1-1; D uncertain. The germline V and J ends were trimmed by 1 base and 8 bases, with 8 bases remaining between them. In germline, CDR1 is MGHDK, CDR2 SYGVNS. The CDR3 is 12 amino acids. CDR3 protein: CASSELNREAFF. Written as DNA, the CDR3 is TGTGCCAGCAGTGAATTGAACAGAGAAGCTTTCTTT. Together with reference TRBV25-1 and TRBJ1-1, the CDR3 gives the full variable domain: EADIYQTPRYLVIGTGKKITLECSQTMGHDKMYWYQQDPGMELHLIHYSYGVNSTEKGDLSSESTVSRIRTEHFPLTLESARPSHTSQYLCASSELNREAFFGQGTRLTVV.

This chain links TRBV24-1 with TRBJ1-5; TRBD1 agrees at 8 bases. The CDR3 consists of 14 residues. In germline, CDR1 is KGHDR, CDR2 SFDVKD. V was pared by 4 bases and J by 7 bases, with 5 bases of the junction left unmatched. CDR3 in amino acids: CATSDPGGRQPQHF. The CDR3 DNA follows: TGTGCCACCAGTGACCCAGGGGGCAGGCAGCCCCAGCATTTT.

This clonotype was found a few times. The V gene is TRBV4-1, the J gene TRBJ1-1; 7 bases align to TRBD1. The CDR3 runs 16 residues. Germline assignment: CDR1 MGHRA and CDR2 YSYEKL. The V segment lost 3 bases and the J segment 1 base; nucleotides outside the gene matches: 8. Here the CDR3 DNA reads TGCGCCAGCAGCCAGCGGCTAGGACAGGCGAACACTGAAGCTTTCTTT. It yields the protein CASSQRLGQANTEAFF.

This clonotype has only a few counts. The chain combines TRBV10-3 with TRBJ1-6, with TRBD1 matching 7 bases. The V gene end was trimmed by 4 bases and the J gene end by 7 bases; junction bases not matched to a gene: 7. This CDR3 is built from 15 residues. Germline values: CDR1 ENHRY, CDR2 SYGVKD. This CDR3 reads CAISASGTVNSPLHF. As DNA, the CDR3 is TGTGCCATCAGTGCCTCCGGGACAGTAAATTCACCCCTCCACTTT.

The gene calls are TRBV27 and TRBJ1-1; D unclear. The CDR3 runs 15 residues. V lost 2 bases and J 0 bases, leaving 10 bases between the germline ends. Germline V CDR1 and CDR2: MNHEY, SMNVEV (reference sequence). The chain's CDR3 is CASSLGGLMNTEAFF. The CDR3 DNA reads TGTGCCAGCAGTTTAGGCGGCCTGATGAACACTGAAGCTTTCTTT.

The CDR3 protein is CASSILQGRTEAFF. Here the CDR3 DNA reads TGTGCCAGTAGTATCCTACAGGGGAGGACTGAAGCTTTCTTT. This rearrangement joins TRBV19 to TRBJ1-1; 7 nucleotides line up with TRBD1. Germline trimming cut 3 bases from V and 5 bases from J; bases unmatched to any gene: 6. CDR3 size: 14 residues. CDR1 and CDR2 (germline): LNHDA, SQIVND (reference sequence).

A few counts support this clonotype. The chain links TRBV20-1 to TRBJ2-3; 8 nucleotides align to TRBD2. After removal of 3 bases from V and 6 bases from J, the junction contained 8 bases not matched to a gene. The CDR3 covers 14 residues. The germline gives CDR1 DFQATT, CDR2 SNEGSKA (reference sequence). The CDR3 DNA reads TGCAGTGCTAGTATTCGGGAGGGCCGGGATACGCAGTATTTT. As protein: CSASIREGRDTQYF.

The chain carries TRBV7-3 and TRBJ2-7, with D perhaps matching TRBD2 (7 bases). The CDR3 has 14 residues. The germline CDR1 and CDR2 sequences are SGHTA and FQGTGA. Between the trimmed V and J ends, which lost 2 bases and 6 bases, there was a span of 14 bases. CDR3 protein: CASSLEGGGSEQYF. DNA for the CDR3: TGTGCCAGCAGCTTAGAGGGGGGGGGGTCCGAGCAGTACTTC.

This clonotype was observed many times. V and J are TRBV11-2 and TRBJ2-2, with 11 bases fitting TRBD1. The CDR3 has 16 residues. Germline V gene sequence: CDR1 SGHAT, CDR2 FQNNGV. Trimming took 5 bases from V and 7 from J; bases not matched to a gene: 9. The CDR3 here is CASSHRGQGAVGELFF. The CDR3 bases are TGTGCCAGCAGCCACAGAGGACAGGGGGCTGTCGGGGAGCTGTTTTTT.

This clonotype came up many times. This chain links TRBV12-3 or TRBV12-4 with TRBJ2-3; 12 bases fit TRBD2. This CDR3 spans 14 amino acids. Germline trimming cut 4 bases from V and 4 bases from J; bases unmatched to any gene: 0. Here the CDR3 reads CASSSSGRADTQYF. DNA for the CDR3: TGTGCCAGCAGTTCTAGCGGGAGGGCAGATACGCAGTATTTT.

The gene calls are TRBV29-1 and TRBJ2-4; D is possibly TRBD2 (7 bases). V was cut by 6 bases and J by 6 bases, with 15 bases left in between. The CDR3 runs 13 residues. Germline V CDR1 and CDR2: SQVTM, ANQGSEA. The DNA of the CDR3 is TGCAGCGTGGGGGGGGGCAGGGGAAACATTCAGTACTTC. Amino acids: CSVGGGRGNIQYF.

The V gene is TRBV4-1, the J gene TRBJ2-7; 11 bases line up with TRBD2. This CDR3 has 17 residues. The V gene end was trimmed by 1 base and the J gene end by 2 bases; junction bases not matched to a gene: 7. CDR1 and CDR2 from the germline V gene are MGHRA and YSYEKL. The CDR3 loop reads CASSQAPLAGGTYEQYF. CDR3 nucleotide sequence: TGCGCCAGCAGCCAAGCCCCCCTAGCGGGAGGAACCTACGAGCAGTACTTC.